This T cell receptor beta chain was recorded in a study of T cells in tuberculosis. Study as a whole: CD1B tetramers identified T cells specific for mycobacterial lipid GMM.

The protocol was immunoSEQ multiplex PCR, while the TCRdb copy is restricted to in-frame clones and leaves out a portion. The table includes around 10,000 clones, approximately 94% detected once. Sequencing was done on a sample of PBMCs. This TCR came from an adult with tuberculosis.

CDR3 region: CASSLGQGKDTQYF. The CDR3 DNA is TGTGCCAGCAGCTTAGGACAGGGGAAAGATACGCAGTATTTT. The chain has TRBV13 and TRBJ2-3; 7 positions match TRBD1. With V trimmed by 0 bases and J by 5 bases, 2 bases remained unmatched. The CDR3 contains 14 residues. CDR1 is PRHDT and CDR2 is FYEKMQ in the germline V gene (reference sequence).